This T cell receptor beta chain appears in the sequencing data of a study of cytomegalovirus exposure and HLA in healthy donors (dated by TCRdb to 2016 to 2017). Concerning the study at large: According to an earlier analysis of a few hundred of the donors, about 180 million T cells yielded roughly 110 million unique TCR beta sequences and roughly 280 Gb of sequence data. Approximately 300 gigabases of sequencing data and 75 million to 85 million unique TCR sequences made up an early release that covered 500 to 650 HLA-typed donors. Of the 300 to 500 genotyped donors, 65% to 90% were placed in the genetic ancestry cluster associated with self-reported Caucasian donors. The study aimed to test whether signatures of past pathogen exposure could be identified by cataloging public T cell receptors. The study profiled the T cell repertoires of hundreds of subjects by immunosequencing and related them to cytomegalovirus serostatus. Along with the 666-subject first cohort, a separate validation cohort of more than 90 different subjects was used. To predict cytomegalovirus infection status, the study combined high-throughput TCR immunosequencing, statistical association of individual TCRs with disease status, and machine learning. A later analysis re-analyzed previously published TCR beta repertoires from 600 to 850 donors and added high-resolution HLA genotyping to study TCR occurrence patterns. Rather than using new phenotypic data, the later analysis identified candidate immune exposures from TCR beta sequences and from how often those sequences occurred across donors. To decide whether each TCR beta V gene segment behaved as functional or pseudogenic, an earlier analysis of some 600 of the donors relied on high-throughput TCR beta sequencing. Donor age, sex, ethnicity and CMV serostatus were compiled together with the repertoire data. A later genetic analysis used genome-wide SNP genotypes for about 60% of the 666 donors, treating that subset as a discovery cohort. Every repertoire in the discovery cohort had been generated on one and the same sequencing platform. Class I and class II HLA loci were covered by the typing at four-digit resolution. Typing coverage varied by locus: roughly 620-640 donors for A, B, C, DRB1 and DQB1; around 560 for DQA1; around 610 for DPA1; fewer than 480 for DPB1. About five DR-DQ haplotypes were handled as single units for association and clustering, since linkage in the cohort was strong. Among some 400 genotyped donors of the cohort, an average of roughly 230,000 unique TCR beta nucleotide sequences was sequenced per donor, of which 15% to 20% were non-productive. Study-level results and caveats: According to a later genetic analysis, donors in an Asian-associated ancestry cluster had fewer N-insertions in productive TCRs than the roughly 660-donor mean. Broadly in line with IMGT annotations, most TCR beta V segments showed up in productive rearrangements about 90% or about 30% of the time in an earlier analysis of 450 to 750 of the donors. The presence/absence analyses assumed that sequencing depth was roughly uniform across donors, and that assumption may not be true. Some IMGT-functional V segments, including TRBV6-2 and TRBV6-3, could not be told apart with the 87-base-pair reads, so those segments were excluded. A few of the identified cytomegalovirus-associated TCR beta chains were confirmed in vitro to be specific for cytomegalovirus antigens. An association between a missense DCLRE1C variant and V-gene and J-gene trimming of TCR beta chains was found in a later genetic analysis and replicated in an independent cohort. This cohort had only TCR beta chains sequenced, and the lack of alpha or paired-chain data limited which features could be detected. Specific HLA alleles were associated with more than 15,000 TCR beta sequences at a false discovery rate of 0.05 in a later analysis. Across donors, most TCR sequences were observed very rarely, whereas some public TCRs were present in many individuals. Strong co-occurrence of HLA alleles, especially DR and DQ, made assigning TCR associations to individual alleles difficult. The sequencing pipeline was judged likely to have produced a cluster of highly shared sequence variants as a technical artifact. The classifier was reported to diagnose cytomegalovirus status with high specificity and sensitivity in both the original cohort and the validation cohort. In a later analysis, most CMV-associated TCR beta chains were found to appear HLA-restricted, with HLA associations seemingly driven largely by CMV exposure. Over 15 rarely observed V segments, including chromosome 9 orphons, were excluded from the earlier analysis of some 590 of the donors because counts were too low. A later analysis found that HLA-associated TCR beta chains were more clonally expanded and had lower generation probabilities than equally common non-associated chains. A further reported finding was that TCR beta sequences accurately predicted the HLA-A and HLA-B alleles for most subjects in the first cohort. According to a later analysis, TCR association rates differed among HLA loci, with DRB1 alleles showing the most associated TCRs and HLA-C alleles showing the fewest. Immune exposure information for the cohort was limited to CMV serostatus. HLA typing was unavailable for some donors at each locus, so association tests used only the typed subset. The authors suggested that the approach could potentially be generalized to other disease states and immunological phenotypes. Linkage disequilibrium might explain the correlated functional status among segregating V segments, but an unknown experimental factor could not be ruled out. A later analysis reported that several top co-occurrence clusters appeared linked to parvovirus B19, influenza, CMV and Epstein-Barr virus. The study gave a list of about 170 TCR beta chains associated with cytomegalovirus.

Turning to this clone: Its antigen is unknown. Base qualities are missing; no much larger clone stands one base away.

The library relied on the immunoSEQ multiplex PCR assay. For the multiplex PCR, a mixture combining 60 forward primers for TCR Vbeta segments and 13 reverse primers for TCR Jbeta segments was used. Amplification of the CDR3 region of rearranged TCR beta genes was performed with a multiplex PCR assay on genomic DNA. Amplified TCR beta libraries were sequenced as 87-base-pair reads on the Illumina HiSeq System. The paper's data handling went like this. In a later analysis, 77 million or so unique TCR beta chains were counted across the approximately 620 repertoires, and approximately 9.9 million of these chains were shared by at least two donors. To remove PCR and sequencing errors, raw reads were error-corrected and collapsed into unique sequences using a nearest-neighbor algorithm that merged closely related sequences. To assign V, D and J gene segments, CDR3 sequences were aligned to IMGT reference sequences. For a sequence to be retained, a match of at least six nucleotides to both a V gene segment and a J gene segment was required. A rearrangement was called productive if the CDR3 had no stop codons and remained in frame with V and J, and every other rearrangement was called non-productive. CDR3 was defined according to IMGT convention as the region running from the second conserved V-encoded cysteine to the conserved J-encoded phenylalanine. The earlier analysis of a few hundred of the donors excluded sequences that lacked an unambiguous match to a single V gene segment. In an earlier analysis of several hundred of the donors, V segments were called functional above 56.7% productive rearrangements and were called segregating when the between-donor standard deviation exceeded 5%. A statistical classification framework was built to diagnose cytomegalovirus status from the catalog of TCR beta chain sequences. V and J gene assignment, in a later analysis, came from comparing TCR nucleotide sequences with IMGT/GENE-DB human TR gene sequences. Using the TCRdist pipeline, a later analysis assigned CDR3 sequences along with most-parsimonious VDJ recombination scenarios. In a later analysis, each TCR beta chain was defined by its CDR3 amino acid sequence together with its V-gene family, and reads without a unique V-gene family were excluded. In a later analysis, several hundred highly shared, low-generation-probability nucleotide sequences were removed to address suspected cross-contamination and a sequencing artifact. In a later analysis, a clonal expansion index was calculated for each public chain from normalized within-repertoire ranks of inferred template counts. Generation probabilities in a later analysis came from a VDJ recombination model fitted to out-of-frame rearrangements, and those results were checked against IGoR. A later analysis scored TCR-TCR, TCR-HLA and TCR-CMV co-occurrence with hypergeometric tests, applying a repertoire-size bias correction to TCR pairs. A later analysis estimated false discovery rates by permuting HLA or CMV assignments 20 times. A later analysis grouped co-occurring TCRs with DBSCAN, adding TCRdist sequence similarity when clustering within HLA-allele-positive subsets. Repertoires with fewer than 30,000 or more than 120,000 public chains were left out of co-occurrence clustering, as were about five repertoires with anomalous nucleotide sharing. Here the immuneACCESS table is served through TCRdb, limited to in-frame sequences with V and J called. Missing clones are a known gap in these copies; in checked studies unresolved V genes cover under half, and the rest lacks a known reason. D and trimming come from the DNA, and the V and J calls and clone size come from that table. The sample table contains approximately 110,000 clones; only one count was recorded for 74% of them. The ten top clones hold over 3.5% of the sample.

As encoded in the germline V gene (reference sequence), CDR1 is LNHDA while CDR2 is SQIVND. Deletion took 8 bases off V and 4 bases off J, with a span of 14 bases between the germline ends. The CDR3 goes from the cysteine to the phenylalanine over 14 residues. The DNA shown is the 42-base CDR3, in frame from base 1. The cohort comprised more than 550 healthy bone marrow donors. Cohort members were all nominally healthy when sampled, although unrecorded immune exposures were likely present. The donor tested CMV seropositive and was one of the 289 seropositive cohort members. A peripheral blood sample was collected from each donor, and TCR beta sequencing was performed on peripheral blood mononuclear cells. Genomic DNA was extracted from the blood cell samples with the Qiagen DNeasy Blood Extraction Kit.

The V and J segments used are TRBV19 and TRBJ2-2; a tentative D call is TRBD2 (5 bases match). The clonotype comes from a woman aged 50 to 60 in good health and CMV-seropositive. The sequenced material came from PBMCs. CDR3 protein: CASWARRGTGELFF. The DNA reads as follows: TGTGCCAGTTGGGCCCGCCGGGGCACCGGGGAGCTGTTTTTT.